This is a list of T cell receptor beta chains from one sample in a study of early T cells in non-severe SARS-CoV-2 infection. MiXCR, run by TCRdb on the 5' RACE reads, gives a single entry per CDR3 protein. The table lists under 25,000 distinct CDR3 sequences, less than 5% of them singletons. Input material: whole blood. Receptor source: an adult who was a healthcare worker with PCR-confirmed SARS-CoV-2 infection or an uninfected control (not recorded which). Each CDR3 is given without its conserved first and last residue.

cdr3_length: 13
v_call: TRBV7-6
cdr3_aa: ASSLRLAGKETQY

cdr3_length: 13
v_call: TRBV4-2
cdr3_aa: ASSQDPLLASEQY

cdr3_length: 13
v_call: TRBV12-3/TRBV12-4
cdr3_aa: ASSLGGGPFNEQF

cdr3_length: 11
v_call: TRBV9
cdr3_aa: ASSLGPKTEAF

cdr3_length: 14
v_call: TRBV6-5
cdr3_aa: ASSSGGARGANVLT

cdr3_length: 19
v_call: TRBV3-1
cdr3_aa: ASSPSGLGSGLAGPTYEQY

cdr3_length: 13
v_call: TRBV7-2
cdr3_aa: ASSWLGTKHYGYT

cdr3_length: 11
v_call: TRBV20-1
cdr3_aa: SARRGDLNTQY

cdr3_length: 12
v_call: TRBV9
cdr3_aa: ASSVFSPDTEAF

cdr3_length: 13
v_call: TRBV7-6
cdr3_aa: ASSFPGQGNEKLF

cdr3_length: 13
v_call: TRBV7-2
cdr3_aa: ASSLVGTAEETQY

cdr3_length: 11
v_call: TRBV7-9
cdr3_aa: ASSLQQHGELF

cdr3_length: 9
v_call: TRBV19
cdr3_aa: ASSTEETQY

cdr3_length: 10
v_call: TRBV6-1
cdr3_aa: ASSDAAWKAF

cdr3_length: 12
v_call: TRBV19
cdr3_aa: ASSKVTEEETQY

cdr3_length: 14
v_call: TRBV9
cdr3_aa: ASSPHDRGRGNTIY

cdr3_length: 11
v_call: TRBV10-3
cdr3_aa: AISEYTDQPQH

cdr3_length: 13
v_call: TRBV7-2
cdr3_aa: ASSLEAGFNTEAF

cdr3_length: 13
v_call: TRBV5-8
cdr3_aa: ASTLAGGGVNEQF

cdr3_length: 9
v_call: TRBV3-1
cdr3_aa: ASSQDYGYT

cdr3_length: 11
v_call: TRBV12-3/TRBV12-4
cdr3_aa: ASSLSTGRGYT

cdr3_length: 9
v_call: TRBV29-1
cdr3_aa: SVEAGNGYT

cdr3_length: 12
v_call: TRBV7-9
cdr3_aa: ASSPMDRAYEQY

cdr3_length: 13
v_call: TRBV5-1
cdr3_aa: ASSLGARAGDTQY

cdr3_length: 14
v_call: TRBV6-2/TRBV6-3
cdr3_aa: ASSSRDRRMNTEAF

cdr3_length: 13
v_call: TRBV20-1
cdr3_aa: SARDSGTSNQPQH

cdr3_length: 13
v_call: TRBV4-3
cdr3_aa: ASSQDRRISYEQY

cdr3_length: 11
v_call: TRBV18
cdr3_aa: ASHPPNIYGYT

cdr3_length: 13
v_call: TRBV19
cdr3_aa: ASSFDVGSGGPQH

cdr3_length: 11
v_call: TRBV20-1
cdr3_aa: SVAKAANEKLF

cdr3_length: 13
v_call: TRBV7-2
cdr3_aa: ASSLVAGISYEQY

cdr3_length: 12
v_call: TRBV2
cdr3_aa: ASSRDRRFTEAF

cdr3_length: 13
v_call: TRBV11-2
cdr3_aa: ASSMTLSSYNEQF

cdr3_length: 12
v_call: TRBV19
cdr3_aa: ASSPTWTGPEQY

cdr3_length: 13
v_call: TRBV5-1
cdr3_aa: ASSLAGTSTYGYT

cdr3_length: 14
v_call: TRBV6-2/TRBV6-3
cdr3_aa: ASSPTTSVVSYEQY

cdr3_length: 13
v_call: TRBV3-1
cdr3_aa: ASSQGSRGGIMQF

cdr3_length: 13
v_call: TRBV11-2
cdr3_aa: ASKSTDRVFYGYT

cdr3_length: 11
v_call: TRBV7-3
cdr3_aa: ASSPSTQETQY

cdr3_length: 13
v_call: TRBV5-1
cdr3_aa: ASSPQDRGWTEAF